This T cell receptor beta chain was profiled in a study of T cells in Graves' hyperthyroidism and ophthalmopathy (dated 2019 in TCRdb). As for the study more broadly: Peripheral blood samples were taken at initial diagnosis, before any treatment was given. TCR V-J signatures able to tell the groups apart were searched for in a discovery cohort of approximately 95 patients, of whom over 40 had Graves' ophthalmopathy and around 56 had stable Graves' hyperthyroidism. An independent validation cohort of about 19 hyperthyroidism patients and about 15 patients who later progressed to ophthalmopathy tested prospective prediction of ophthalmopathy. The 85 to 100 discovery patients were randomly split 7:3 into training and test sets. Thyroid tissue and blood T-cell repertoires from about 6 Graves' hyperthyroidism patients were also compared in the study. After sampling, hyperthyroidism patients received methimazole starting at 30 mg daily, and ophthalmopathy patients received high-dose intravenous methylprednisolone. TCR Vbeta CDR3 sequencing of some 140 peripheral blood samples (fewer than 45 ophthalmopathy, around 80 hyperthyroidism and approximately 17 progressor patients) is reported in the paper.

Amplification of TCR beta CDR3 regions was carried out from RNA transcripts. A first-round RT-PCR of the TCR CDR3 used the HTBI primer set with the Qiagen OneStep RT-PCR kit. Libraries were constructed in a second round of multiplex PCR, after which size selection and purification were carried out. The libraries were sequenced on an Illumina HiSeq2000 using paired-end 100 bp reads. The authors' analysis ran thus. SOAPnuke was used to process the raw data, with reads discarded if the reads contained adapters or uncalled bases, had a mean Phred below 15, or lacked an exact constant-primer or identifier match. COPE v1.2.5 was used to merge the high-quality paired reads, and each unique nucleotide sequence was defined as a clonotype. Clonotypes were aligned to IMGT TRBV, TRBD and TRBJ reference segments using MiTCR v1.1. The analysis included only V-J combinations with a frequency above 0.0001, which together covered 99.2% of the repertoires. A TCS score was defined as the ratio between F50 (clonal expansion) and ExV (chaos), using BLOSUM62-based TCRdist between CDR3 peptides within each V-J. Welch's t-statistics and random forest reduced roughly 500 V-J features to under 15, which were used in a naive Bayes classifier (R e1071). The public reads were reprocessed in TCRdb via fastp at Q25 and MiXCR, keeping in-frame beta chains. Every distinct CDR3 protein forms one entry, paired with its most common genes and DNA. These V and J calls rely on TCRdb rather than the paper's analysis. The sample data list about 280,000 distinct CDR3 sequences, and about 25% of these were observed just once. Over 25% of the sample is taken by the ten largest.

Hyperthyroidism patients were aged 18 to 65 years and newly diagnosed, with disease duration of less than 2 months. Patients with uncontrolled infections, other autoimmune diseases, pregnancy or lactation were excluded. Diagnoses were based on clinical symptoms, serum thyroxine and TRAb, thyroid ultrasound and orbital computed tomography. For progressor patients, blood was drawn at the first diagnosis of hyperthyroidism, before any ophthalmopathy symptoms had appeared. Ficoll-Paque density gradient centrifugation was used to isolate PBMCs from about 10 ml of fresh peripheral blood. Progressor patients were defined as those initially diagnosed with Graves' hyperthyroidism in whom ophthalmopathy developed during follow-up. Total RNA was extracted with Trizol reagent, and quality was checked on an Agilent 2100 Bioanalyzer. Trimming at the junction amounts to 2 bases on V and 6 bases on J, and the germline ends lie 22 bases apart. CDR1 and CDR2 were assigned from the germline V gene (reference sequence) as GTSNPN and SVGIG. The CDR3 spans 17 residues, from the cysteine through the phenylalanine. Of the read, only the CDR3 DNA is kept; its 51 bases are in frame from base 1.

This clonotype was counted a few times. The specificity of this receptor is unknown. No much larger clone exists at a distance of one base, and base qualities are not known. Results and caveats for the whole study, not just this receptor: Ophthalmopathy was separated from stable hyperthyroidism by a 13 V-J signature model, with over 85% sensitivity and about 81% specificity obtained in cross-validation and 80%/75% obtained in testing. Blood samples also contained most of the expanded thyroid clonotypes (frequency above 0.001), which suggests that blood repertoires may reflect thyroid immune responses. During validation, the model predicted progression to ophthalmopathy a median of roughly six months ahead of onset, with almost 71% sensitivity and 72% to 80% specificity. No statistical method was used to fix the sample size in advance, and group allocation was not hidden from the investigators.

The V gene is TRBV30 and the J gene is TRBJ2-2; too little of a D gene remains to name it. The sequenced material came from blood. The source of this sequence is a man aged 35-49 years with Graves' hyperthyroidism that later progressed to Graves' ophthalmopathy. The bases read TGTGCCTGGAGTTACCGACGCGAGCGCATTGACTCCGGGGAGCTGTTTTTT. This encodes CAWSYRRERIDSGELFF.